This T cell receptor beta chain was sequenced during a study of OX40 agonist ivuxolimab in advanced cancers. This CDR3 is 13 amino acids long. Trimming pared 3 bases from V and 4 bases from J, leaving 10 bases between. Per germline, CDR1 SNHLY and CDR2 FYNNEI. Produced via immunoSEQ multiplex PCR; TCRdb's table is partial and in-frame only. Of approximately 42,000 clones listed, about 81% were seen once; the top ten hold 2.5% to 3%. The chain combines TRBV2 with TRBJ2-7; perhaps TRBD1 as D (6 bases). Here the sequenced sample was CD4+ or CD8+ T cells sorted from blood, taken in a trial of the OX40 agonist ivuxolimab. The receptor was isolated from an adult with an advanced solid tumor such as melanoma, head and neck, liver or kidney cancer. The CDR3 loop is CASSDRGPYEQYF. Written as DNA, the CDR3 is TGTGCCAGCAGTGACAGGGGTCCGTACGAGCAGTACTTC. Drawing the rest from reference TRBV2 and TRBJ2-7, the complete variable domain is EPEVTQTPSHQVTQMGQEVILRCVPISNHLYFYWYRQILGQKVEFLVSFYNNEISEKSEIFDDQFSVERPDGSNFTLKIRSTKLEDSAMYFCASSDRGPYEQYFGPGTRLTVT.